This T cell receptor (beta chain) was captured by sequencing in a study of blood T cell repertoires in COVID-19. Looking at the study overall: Sites in the United States, Italy and Spain provided acute and convalescent COVID-19 samples.

Assay: immunoSEQ multiplex PCR; the TCRdb copy retains only in-frame clones and omits some. Here the sample spans under 300,000 clones, around 87% being singletons. Germline CDR1 reads MNHEY; CDR2 reads SVGAGI. The CDR3 extends over 13 amino acids. V dropped 5 bases and J dropped 7 bases, with 9 bases sitting between them. V is TRBV6-5 and J is TRBJ1-6; the D gene is possibly TRBD1 (5 bases). Specimen: peripheral blood. The receptor was derived from a woman aged 70-85 years with active or convalescent COVID-19. The DNA of the CDR3 is TGTGCCAGCAGTCGGGACTTCAATTCACCCCTCCACTTT. Its protein product is CASSRDFNSPLHF.